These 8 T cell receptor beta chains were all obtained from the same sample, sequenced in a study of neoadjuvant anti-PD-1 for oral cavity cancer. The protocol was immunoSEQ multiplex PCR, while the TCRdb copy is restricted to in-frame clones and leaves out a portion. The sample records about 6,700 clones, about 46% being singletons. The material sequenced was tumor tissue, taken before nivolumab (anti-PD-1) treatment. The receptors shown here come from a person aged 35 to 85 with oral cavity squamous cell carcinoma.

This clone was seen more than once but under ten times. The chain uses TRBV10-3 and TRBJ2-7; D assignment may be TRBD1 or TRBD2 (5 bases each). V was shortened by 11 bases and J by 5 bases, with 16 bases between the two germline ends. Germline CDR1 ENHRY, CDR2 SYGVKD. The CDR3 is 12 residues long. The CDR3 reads CASRAGSDEQYF. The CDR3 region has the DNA TGTGCCTCACGGGCAGGGAGCGACGAGCAGTACTTC.

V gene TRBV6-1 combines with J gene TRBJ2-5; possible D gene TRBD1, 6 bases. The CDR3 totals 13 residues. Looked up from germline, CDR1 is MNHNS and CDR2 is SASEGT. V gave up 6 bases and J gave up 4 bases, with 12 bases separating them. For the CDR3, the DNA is TGTGCCAGCAGGCGTACAGGGATAGAGACCCAGTACTTC. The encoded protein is CASRRTGIETQYF.

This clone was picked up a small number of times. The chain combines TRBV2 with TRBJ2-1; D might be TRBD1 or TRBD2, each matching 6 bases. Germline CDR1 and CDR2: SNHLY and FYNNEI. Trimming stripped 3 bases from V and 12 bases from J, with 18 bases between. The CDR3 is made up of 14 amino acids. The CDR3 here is CASSDRGLRGAQFF. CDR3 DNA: TGTGCCAGCAGTGATCGGGGGCTCAGAGGTGCGCAGTTCTTC.

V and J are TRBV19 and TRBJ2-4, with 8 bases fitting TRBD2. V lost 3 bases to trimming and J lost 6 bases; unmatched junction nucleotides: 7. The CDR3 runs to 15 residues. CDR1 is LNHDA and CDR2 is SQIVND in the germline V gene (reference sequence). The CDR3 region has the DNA TGTGCCAGTAGTATCAAGCGGGGGCAGGGAAACATTCAGTACTTC. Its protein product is CASSIKRGQGNIQYF.

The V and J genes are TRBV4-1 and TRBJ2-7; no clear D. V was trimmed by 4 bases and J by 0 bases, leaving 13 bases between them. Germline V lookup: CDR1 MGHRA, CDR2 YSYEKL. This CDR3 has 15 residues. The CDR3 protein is CASSLDAWSSYEQYF. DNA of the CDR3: TGCGCCAGCAGCCTTGACGCGTGGAGCTCCTACGAGCAGTACTTC.

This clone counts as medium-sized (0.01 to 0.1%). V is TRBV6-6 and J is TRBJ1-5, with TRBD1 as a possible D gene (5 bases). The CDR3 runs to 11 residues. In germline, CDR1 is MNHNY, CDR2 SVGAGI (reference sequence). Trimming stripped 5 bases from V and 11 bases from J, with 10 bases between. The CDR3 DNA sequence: TGTGCCAGCAGTCTCGGGGGAGCCCAGCATTTT. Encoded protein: CASSLGGAQHF.

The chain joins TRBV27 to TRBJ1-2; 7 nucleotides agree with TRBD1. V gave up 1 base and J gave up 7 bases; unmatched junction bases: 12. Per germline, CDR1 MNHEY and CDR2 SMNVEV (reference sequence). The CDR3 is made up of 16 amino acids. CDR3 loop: CASSLLGGGLRGGYTF. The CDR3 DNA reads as TGTGCCAGCAGTTTATTAGGAGGGGGCTTGAGGGGTGGCTACACCTTC.

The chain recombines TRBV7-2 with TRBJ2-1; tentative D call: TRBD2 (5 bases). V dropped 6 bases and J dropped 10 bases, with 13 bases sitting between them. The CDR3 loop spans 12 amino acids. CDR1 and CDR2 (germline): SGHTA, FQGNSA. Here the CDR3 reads CASSSPGREQFF. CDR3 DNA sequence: TGTGCCAGCAGTTCCCCGGGAAGGGAGCAGTTCTTC.